Listed here are 11 T cell receptor beta chains from one sample, sequenced in a study of tumor-infiltrating lymphocytes in oesophageal squamous cell carcinoma. TCRdb processed the PCR reads anew with MiXCR; each CDR3 protein has one entry. This sample has some 15,000 distinct CDR3 sequences, with 40% to 45% found just once. The sequenced sample consisted of blood. All receptors derive from a female donor with esophageal squamous cell carcinoma.

This clonotype was observed many times. V usage is TRBV6-6 and J usage is TRBJ2-7; maybe TRBD1 (5 bases). The length of the CDR3 is 15 residues. The V gene lost 0 bases and the J gene lost 6 bases, with 15 bases spanning the gap. Germline V gene sequence: CDR1 MNHNY, CDR2 SVGAGI (reference sequence). CDR3 sequence reads: CASSYSRVRPGEQYF. The CDR3 DNA sequence: TGTGCCAGCAGTTACTCCAGGGTTCGTCCGGGCGAGCAGTACTTC.

The rearrangement joins TRBV12-3 or TRBV12-4 to TRBJ2-5; 9 bases agree with TRBD1. V lost 4 bases and J lost 5; bases outside the gene matches: 5. The CDR3 is made up of 14 amino acids. CDR3 amino acids: CASSSLGTGETQYF. The CDR3 bases are TGTGCCAGCAGTTCCCTGGGGACAGGGGAGACCCAGTACTTC.

This clonotype was counted ten times or more. V usage is TRBV19 and J usage is TRBJ1-1; D is undetermined. Germline lookup yields CDR1 LNHDA and CDR2 SQIVND (reference sequence). Trimming took 7 bases from V and 5 from J, leaving 8 bases between them. The CDR3 runs 11 residues. The CDR3 nucleotides read TGTGCCAGTAACCGGGCAACTGAAGCTTTCTTT. Protein sequence: CASNRATEAFF.

This chain uses TRBV6-5 with TRBJ2-1, with 14 bases that match TRBD2. The J call may be faulty, since TRBJ2-7 better matches the DNA end. CDR1 and CDR2 (germline): MNHEY, SVGAGI. CDR3 length: 16 residues. The CDR3 protein is CASSLGTSGRVYEQYF. CDR3 bases: TGTGCCAGCAGCCTAGGGACTAGCGGGAGAGTCTACGAGCAGTACTTC.

This chain uses TRBV6-1 with TRBJ2-4, with 11 bases identical to TRBD1. The ends lost 5 bases at V and 3 bases at J; junction bases unmatched: 9. The CDR3 extends over 17 amino acids. The germline CDR1 and CDR2 sequences are MNHNS and SASEGT. The CDR3 DNA is TGTGCCAGCAGTACGAGCGGACAGGGGGCCGTCAAAAACATTCAGTACTTC. It specifies CASSTSGQGAVKNIQYF.

The rearrangement links TRBV20-1 to TRBJ2-1, with TRBD1 matching 8 bases. Gene TRBJ2-5 matches the end of the DNA better, so the J call may be wrong. Germline assignment: CDR1 DFQATT and CDR2 SNEGSKA (reference sequence). The CDR3 totals 14 residues. Here the CDR3 reads CSASGAGGWETQYF. In DNA form, the CDR3 reads TGCAGTGCTAGTGGGGCAGGGGGCTGGGAGACCCAGTACTTC.

This clonotype has at least ten counts. This likely comes from a read error, as the CDR3 has no conserved phenylalanine or tryptophan at its end. It is unclear where the CDR3 begins or ends on the DNA, so no DNA is shown, and the CDR3 is as TCRdb lists it. The chain uses TRBV7-2 and TRBJ2-7; the DNA was not used to check the table's D call, TRBD1. The CDR3 sequence runs 18 residues, both termini included. The germline V gene has CDR1 SGHTA and CDR2 FQGNSA. The CDR3 reads CASSSAQGASDYGYTFGS.

This chain links TRBV28 with TRBJ1-2; D is unresolved. Germline assignment: CDR1 MDHEN and CDR2 SYDVKM. The CDR3 contains 11 residues. V lost 11 bases, J lost 4 bases, and 11 bases lay in between. For the CDR3, the DNA is TGTGCCTCGGGGATTGGCTATGGCTACACCTTC. Translating it yields CASGIGYGYTF.

This clonotype was seen many times. The chain joins TRBV10-3 to TRBJ1-4, with TRBD1 matching 11 bases. Unmatched junction bases numbered 4, after V lost 3 bases and J lost 7 bases. CDR1 ENHRY and CDR2 SYGVKD come from the germline V gene. The CDR3 runs 15 residues. The CDR3 region has the DNA TGTGCCATCAGTGACGGGGACAGGGGGGGTGAAAAACTGTTTTTT. It is translated as CAISDGDRGGEKLFF.

This clonotype was detected only a few times. The rearrangement joins TRBV20-1 to TRBJ2-7, with 11 bases matching TRBD2. The J call could be wrong; TRBJ2-1 is a better fit for the DNA end. The CDR3 totals 15 residues. CDR1 DFQATT and CDR2 SNEGSKA come from the germline V gene (reference sequence). The CDR3: CSARVAGGQRNEQFF. DNA of the CDR3: TGCAGTGCTAGAGTAGCGGGAGGGCAGAGGAATGAGCAGTTCTTC.

Comment on this clonotype: The final CDR3 position lacks the conserved phenylalanine or tryptophan, pointing to a likely read error. It is unclear where the CDR3 begins or ends on the DNA, so no DNA is shown, and the CDR3 is as TCRdb lists it. V usage is TRBV7-8 and J usage is TRBJ2-6. The CDR3 is 8 amino acids long, termini counted. Germline lookup yields CDR1 SGHVS and CDR2 FQNEAQ. This CDR3 is CASSLSFG.